This TCR beta chain was obtained from a study of breast tumors, draining lymph nodes, adjacent tissues. Axillary draining lymph nodes of breast cancer patients supplied the node samples. The CDR3 has 14 residues. Germline V lookup: CDR1 GTSNPN, CDR2 SVGIG (reference sequence). The V and J ends lost 2 bases and 8 bases, in that order; junction bases with no gene match: 6. Using its own MiXCR run on the multiplex PCR reads, TCRdb lists one record per CDR3 protein. The table lists about 130,000 distinct CDR3 sequences, approximately 20% of them singletons. The sample taken for sequencing was axillary lymph node tissue. This clonotype was obtained from a female donor with breast cancer. Some clones in this sample may be carry-over from other donors' samples. The J gene is TRBJ1-4, the V gene TRBV30; 9 bases map to TRBD1. The CDR3 region has the DNA TGTGCCTGGAGTACCGGGACAGGGTTGGAAAAACTGTTTTTT. Residues: CAWSTGTGLEKLFF.